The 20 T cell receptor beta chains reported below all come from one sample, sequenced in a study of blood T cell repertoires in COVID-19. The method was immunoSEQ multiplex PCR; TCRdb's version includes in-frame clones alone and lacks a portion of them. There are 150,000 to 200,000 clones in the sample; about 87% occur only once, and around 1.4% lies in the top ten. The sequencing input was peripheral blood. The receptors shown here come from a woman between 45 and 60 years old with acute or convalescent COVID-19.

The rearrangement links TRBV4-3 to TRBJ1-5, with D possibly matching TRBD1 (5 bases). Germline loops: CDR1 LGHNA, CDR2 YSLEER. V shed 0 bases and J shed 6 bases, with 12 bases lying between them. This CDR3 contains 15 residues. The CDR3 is CASSQDFGRAQPQHF. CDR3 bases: TGCGCCAGCAGCCAAGATTTTGGCAGGGCTCAGCCCCAGCATTTT.

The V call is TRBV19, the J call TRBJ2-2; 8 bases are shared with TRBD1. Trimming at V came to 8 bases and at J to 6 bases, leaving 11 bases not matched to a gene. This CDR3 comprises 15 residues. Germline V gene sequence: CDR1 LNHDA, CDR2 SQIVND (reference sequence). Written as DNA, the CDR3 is TGTGCCAGTTATGACAGGGGCTATAAATCCGGGGAGCTGTTTTTT. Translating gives CASYDRGYKSGELFF.

The CDR3 DNA sequence: TGCAGCGTTGGAGCTGAGCGGGGGGGCCTGGGGACCGGGGAGCTGTTTTTT. Translating gives CSVGAERGGLGTGELFF. This chain connects TRBV29-1 to TRBJ2-2; 10 bases agree with TRBD2. The CDR3 is 17 residues long. Germline values: CDR1 SQVTM, CDR2 ANQGSEA. V shed 4 bases, J shed 5 bases, and the junction held 13 bases outside the gene matches.

The CDR3 DNA reads TGCGCCAGCAGACCCCACCACATGGATGAGCAGTTCTTC. Translation gives CASRPHHMDEQFF. The chain combines TRBV5-1 with TRBJ2-1; D is ambiguous. The CDR3 is 13 residues long. V lost 5 bases and J 8 bases, leaving 14 bases between the germline ends. CDR1 and CDR2 from the germline V gene are SGHRS and YFSETQ.

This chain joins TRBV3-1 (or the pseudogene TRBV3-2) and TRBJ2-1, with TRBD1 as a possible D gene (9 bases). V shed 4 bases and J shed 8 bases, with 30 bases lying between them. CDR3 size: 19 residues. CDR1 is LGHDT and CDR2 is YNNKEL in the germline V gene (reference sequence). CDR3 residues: CASSPHRGQGAGARDEQFF. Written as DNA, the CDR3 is TGTGCCAGCAGCCCTCACAGGGGGCAAGGAGCGGGAGCAAGGGATGAGCAGTTCTTC.

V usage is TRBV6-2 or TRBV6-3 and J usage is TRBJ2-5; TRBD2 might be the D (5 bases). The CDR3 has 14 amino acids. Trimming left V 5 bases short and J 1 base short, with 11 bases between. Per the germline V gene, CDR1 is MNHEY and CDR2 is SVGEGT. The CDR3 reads CASSGETVQETQYF. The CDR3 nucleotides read TGTGCCAGCAGTGGGGAGACCGTCCAAGAGACCCAGTACTTC.

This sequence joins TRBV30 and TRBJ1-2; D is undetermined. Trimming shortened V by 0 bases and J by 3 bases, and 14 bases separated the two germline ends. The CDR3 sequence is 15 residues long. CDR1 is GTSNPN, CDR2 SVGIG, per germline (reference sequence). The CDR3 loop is CAWSVQLIRDYGYTF. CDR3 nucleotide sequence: TGTGCCTGGAGTGTACAATTAATACGGGACTATGGCTACACCTTC.

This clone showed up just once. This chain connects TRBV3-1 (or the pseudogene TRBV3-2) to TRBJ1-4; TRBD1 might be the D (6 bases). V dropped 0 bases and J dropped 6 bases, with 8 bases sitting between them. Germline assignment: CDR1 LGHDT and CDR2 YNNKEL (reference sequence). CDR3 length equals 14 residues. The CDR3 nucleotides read TGTGCCAGCAGCCAAGAAGGGGGGGATGAAAAACTGTTTTTT. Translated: CASSQEGGDEKLFF.

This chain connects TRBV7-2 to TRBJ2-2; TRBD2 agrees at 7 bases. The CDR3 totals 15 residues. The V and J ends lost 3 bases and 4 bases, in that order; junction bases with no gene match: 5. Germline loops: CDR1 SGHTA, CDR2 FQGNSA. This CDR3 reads CASSFTSVGTGELFF. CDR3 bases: TGTGCCAGCAGCTTCACTAGCGTGGGCACCGGGGAGCTGTTTTTT.

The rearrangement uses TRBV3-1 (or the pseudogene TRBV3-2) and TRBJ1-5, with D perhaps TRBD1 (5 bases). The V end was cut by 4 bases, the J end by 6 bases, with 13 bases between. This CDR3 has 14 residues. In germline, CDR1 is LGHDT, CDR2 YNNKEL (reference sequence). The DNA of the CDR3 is TGTGCCAGCAGCCCACGGGGGGTGGGTCAGCCCCAGCATTTT. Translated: CASSPRGVGQPQHF.

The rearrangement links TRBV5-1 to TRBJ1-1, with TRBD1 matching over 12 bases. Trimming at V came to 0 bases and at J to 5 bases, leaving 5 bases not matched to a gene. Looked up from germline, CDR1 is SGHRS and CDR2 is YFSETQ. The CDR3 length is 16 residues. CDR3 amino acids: CASSLAGGQGATEAFF. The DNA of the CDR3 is TGCGCCAGCAGCTTGGCCGGGGGACAGGGGGCGACTGAAGCTTTCTTT.

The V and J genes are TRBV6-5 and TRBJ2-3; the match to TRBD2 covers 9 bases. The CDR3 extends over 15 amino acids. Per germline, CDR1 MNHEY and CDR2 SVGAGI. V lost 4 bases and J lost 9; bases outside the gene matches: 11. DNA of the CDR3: TGTGCCAGCAGTTGGGGTAGCGGGAGCCCCCGCACGCAGTATTTT. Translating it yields CASSWGSGSPRTQYF.

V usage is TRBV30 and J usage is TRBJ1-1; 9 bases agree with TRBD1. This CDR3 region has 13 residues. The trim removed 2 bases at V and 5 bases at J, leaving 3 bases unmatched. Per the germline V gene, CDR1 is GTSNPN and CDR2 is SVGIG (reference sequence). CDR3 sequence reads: CAWSWDRVTEAFF. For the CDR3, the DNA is TGTGCCTGGAGTTGGGACAGGGTGACTGAAGCTTTCTTT.

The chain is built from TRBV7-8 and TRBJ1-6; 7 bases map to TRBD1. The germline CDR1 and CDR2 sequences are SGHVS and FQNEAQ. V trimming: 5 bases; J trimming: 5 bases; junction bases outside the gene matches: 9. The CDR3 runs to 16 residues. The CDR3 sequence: CASSRQTGVNNSPLHF. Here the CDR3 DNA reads TGTGCCAGCAGCCGTCAAACAGGGGTGAATAATTCACCCCTCCACTTT.

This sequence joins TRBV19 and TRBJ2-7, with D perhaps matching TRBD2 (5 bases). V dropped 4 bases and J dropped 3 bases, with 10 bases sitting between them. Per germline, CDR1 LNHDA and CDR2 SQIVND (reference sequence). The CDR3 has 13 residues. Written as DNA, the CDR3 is TGTGCCAGTAGTACCCTCGAGGGCTACGAGCAGTACTTC. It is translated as CASSTLEGYEQYF.

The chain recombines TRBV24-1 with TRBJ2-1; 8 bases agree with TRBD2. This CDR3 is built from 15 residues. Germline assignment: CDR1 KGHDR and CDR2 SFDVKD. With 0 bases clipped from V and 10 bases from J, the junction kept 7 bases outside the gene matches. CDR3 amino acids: CATSDLVLAGREQFF. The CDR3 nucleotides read TGTGCCACCAGTGATTTGGTGCTAGCGGGCAGAGAGCAGTTCTTC.

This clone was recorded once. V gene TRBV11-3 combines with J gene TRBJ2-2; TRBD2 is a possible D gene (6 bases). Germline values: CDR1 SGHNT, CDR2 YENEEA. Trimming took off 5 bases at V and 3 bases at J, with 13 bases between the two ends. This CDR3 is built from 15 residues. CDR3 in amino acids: CASSGGSPYTGELFF. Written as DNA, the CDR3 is TGTGCCAGCAGCGGGGGGAGCCCCTACACCGGGGAGCTGTTTTTT.

The CDR3 spells CASSPFRDNQPQHF. The CDR3 DNA sequence: TGTGCCAGCTCACCCTTCAGGGACAATCAGCCCCAGCATTTT. The genes are TRBV18 and TRBJ1-5, with D possibly TRBD1 on 5 matching bases. This CDR3 has 14 residues. Deletions cut 3 bases from V and 3 bases from J, with 9 bases between. Germline loops: CDR1 KGHSH, CDR2 LQKENI. The complete variable domain, with remaining parts taken from reference TRBV18 and TRBJ1-5, reads NAGVMQNPRHLVRRRGQEARLRCSPMKGHSHVYWYRQLPEEGLKFMVYLQKENIIDESGMPKERFSAEFPKEGPSILRIQQVVRGDSAAYFCASSPFRDNQPQHFGDGTRLSIL.

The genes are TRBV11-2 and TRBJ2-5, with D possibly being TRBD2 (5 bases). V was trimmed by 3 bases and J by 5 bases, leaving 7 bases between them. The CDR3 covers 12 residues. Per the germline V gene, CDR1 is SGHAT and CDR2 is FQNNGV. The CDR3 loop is CASSFRGETQYF. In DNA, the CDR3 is TGTGCCAGCAGCTTCCGAGGGGAGACCCAGTACTTC.

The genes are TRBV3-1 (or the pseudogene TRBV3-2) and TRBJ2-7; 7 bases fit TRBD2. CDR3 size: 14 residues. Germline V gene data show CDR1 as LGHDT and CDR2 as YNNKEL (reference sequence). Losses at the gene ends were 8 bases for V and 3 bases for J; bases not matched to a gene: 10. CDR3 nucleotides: TGTGCCAGCGGGTCGGGAGGCTTCATCTACGAGCAGTACTTC. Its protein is CASGSGGFIYEQYF.